The clone carrying this TCR beta chain has more than one count but fewer than ten. TCRdb passed the RT-PCR reads through MiXCR, listing each CDR3 protein once. The repertoire holds more than 550,000 distinct CDR3 sequences, with 13% to 15% as singletons. This CDR3 is 18 amino acids long. The TCR sequence derives from a female donor in good health, serving as a healthy control. The gene calls are TRBV12-1 and TRBJ2-2; the table's D call, TRBD2, has no DNA check behind it. TRBV12-1 is a known pseudogene. The sample consisted of memory CD4+ T cells from blood. CDR3 nucleotides: TGTGCCAGCAGCTTTGCCGGACTAGCGGGGGGTTACACCGGGGAGCTGTTTTTT. It encodes CASSFAGLAGGYTGELFF.